This entry concerns a single T cell receptor beta chain. Original data processing: Reference gene primer amplification in the assay estimated nucleated cell counts. Generated by immunoSEQ multiplex PCR, the TCRdb table keeps only in-frame clones and is missing some. D and trimming come from the DNA, and the V and J calls and clone size come from that table. The repertoire holds 95,000 to 150,000 clones, with 85% to 90% as singletons. Germline V gives CDR1 ENHRY, CDR2 SYGVKD. The length of the CDR3 is 13 residues. V was trimmed by 4 bases and J by 4 bases, leaving 8 bases between them. This entry belongs to a study of blood T cell repertoires in COVID-19. Study-wide background: PBMCs, B-cell-depleted T cells, or T cells provided the cDNA or gDNA that made up the material.

The chain employs TRBV10-3 and TRBJ1-5; unclear D gene. The clonotype originates from a man aged 55 to 69 with acute or convalescent COVID-19. The sequenced sample consisted of peripheral blood. Here the CDR3 DNA reads TGTGCCATCAGTGTAGACGGGAATCAGCCCCAGCATTTT. Its translation: CAISVDGNQPQHF.